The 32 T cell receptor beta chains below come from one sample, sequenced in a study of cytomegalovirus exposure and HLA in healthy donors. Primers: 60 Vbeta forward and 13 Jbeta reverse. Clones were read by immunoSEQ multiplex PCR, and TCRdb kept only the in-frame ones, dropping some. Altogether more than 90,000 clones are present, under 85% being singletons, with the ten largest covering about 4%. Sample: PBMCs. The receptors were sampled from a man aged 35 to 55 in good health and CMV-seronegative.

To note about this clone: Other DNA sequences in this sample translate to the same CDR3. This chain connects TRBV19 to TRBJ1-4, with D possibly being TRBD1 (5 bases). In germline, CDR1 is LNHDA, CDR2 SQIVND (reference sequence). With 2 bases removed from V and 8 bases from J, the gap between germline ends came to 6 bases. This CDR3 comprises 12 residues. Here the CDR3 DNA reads TGTGCCAGTAGTATAAGGGGAGAAAAACTGTTTTTT. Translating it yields CASSIRGEKLFF.

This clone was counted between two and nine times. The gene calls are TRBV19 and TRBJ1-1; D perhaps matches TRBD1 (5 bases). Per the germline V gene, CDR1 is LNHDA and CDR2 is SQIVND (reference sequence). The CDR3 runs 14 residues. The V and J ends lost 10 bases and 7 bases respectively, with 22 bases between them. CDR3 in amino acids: CATGARGEISEAFF. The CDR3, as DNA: TGTGCCACAGGAGCCCGGGGGGAAATAAGTGAAGCTTTCTTT.

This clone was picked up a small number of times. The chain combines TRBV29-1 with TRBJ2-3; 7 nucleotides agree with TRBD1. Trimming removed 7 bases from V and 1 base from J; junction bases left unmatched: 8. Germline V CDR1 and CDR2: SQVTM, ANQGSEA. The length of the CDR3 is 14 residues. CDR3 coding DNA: TGCAGCGCCCGGGCCGGGACAGGCACAGATACGCAGTATTTT. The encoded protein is CSARAGTGTDTQYF.

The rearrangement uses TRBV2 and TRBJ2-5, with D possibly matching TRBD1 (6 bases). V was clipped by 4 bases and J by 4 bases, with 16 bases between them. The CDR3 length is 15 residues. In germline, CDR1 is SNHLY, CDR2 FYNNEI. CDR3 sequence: CASSVLGRGRETQYF. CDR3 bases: TGTGCCAGCAGTGTTTTGGGCAGGGGAAGAGAGACCCAGTACTTC.

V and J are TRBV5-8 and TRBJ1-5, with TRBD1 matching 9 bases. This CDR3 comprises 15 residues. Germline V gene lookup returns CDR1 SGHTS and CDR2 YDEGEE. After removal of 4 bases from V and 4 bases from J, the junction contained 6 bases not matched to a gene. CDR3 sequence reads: CASSPGTGKNQPQHF. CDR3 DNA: TGTGCCAGCAGCCCAGGGACAGGGAAAAATCAGCCCCAGCATTTT.

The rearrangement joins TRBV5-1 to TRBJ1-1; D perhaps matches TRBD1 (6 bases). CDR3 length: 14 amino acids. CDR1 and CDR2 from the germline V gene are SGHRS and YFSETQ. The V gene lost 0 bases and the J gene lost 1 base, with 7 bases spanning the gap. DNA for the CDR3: TGCGCCAGCAGCTTGGGACAGGAGAACACTGAAGCTTTCTTT. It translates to CASSLGQENTEAFF.

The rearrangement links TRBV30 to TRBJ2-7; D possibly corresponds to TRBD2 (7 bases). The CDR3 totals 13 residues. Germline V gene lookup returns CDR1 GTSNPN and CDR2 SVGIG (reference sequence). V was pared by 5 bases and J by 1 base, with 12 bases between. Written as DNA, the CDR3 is TGTGCCTGGGTACGGGGGGCTTCCTACGAGCAGTACTTC. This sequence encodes CAWVRGASYEQYF. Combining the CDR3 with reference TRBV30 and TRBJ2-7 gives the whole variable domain SQTIHQWPATLVQPVGSPLSLECTVEGTSNPNLYWYRQAAGRGLQLLFYSVGIGQISSEVPQNLSASRPQDRQFILSSKKLLLSDSGFYLCAWVRGASYEQYFGPGTRLTVT.

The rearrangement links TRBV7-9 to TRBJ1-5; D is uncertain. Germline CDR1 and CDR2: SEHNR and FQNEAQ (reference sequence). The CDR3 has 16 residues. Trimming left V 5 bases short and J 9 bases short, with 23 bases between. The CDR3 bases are TGTGCCAGCAGCCCCCTCCCGCCAGGTGAAGGTAGGCCCCAGCATTTT. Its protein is CASSPLPPGEGRPQHF. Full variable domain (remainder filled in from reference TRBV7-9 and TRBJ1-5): DTGVSQNPRHKITKRGQNVTFRCDPISEHNRLYWYRQTLGQGPEFLTYFQNEAQLEKSRLLSDRFSAERPKGSFSTLEIQRTEQGDSAMYLCASSPLPPGEGRPQHFGDGTRLSIL.

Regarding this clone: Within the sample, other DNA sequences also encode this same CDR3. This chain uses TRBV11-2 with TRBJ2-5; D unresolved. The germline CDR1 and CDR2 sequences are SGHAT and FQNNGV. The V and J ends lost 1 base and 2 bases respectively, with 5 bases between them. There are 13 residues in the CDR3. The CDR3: CASSLVLQETQYF. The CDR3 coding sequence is TGTGCCAGCAGCTTAGTCCTACAAGAGACCCAGTACTTC.

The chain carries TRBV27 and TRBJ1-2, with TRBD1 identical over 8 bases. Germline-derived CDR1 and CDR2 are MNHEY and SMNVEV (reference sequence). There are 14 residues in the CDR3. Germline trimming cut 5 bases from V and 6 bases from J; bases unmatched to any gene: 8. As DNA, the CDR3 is TGTGCCAGCAGTGGCCTACAGGGGGTCGATGGCTACACCTTC. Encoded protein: CASSGLQGVDGYTF.

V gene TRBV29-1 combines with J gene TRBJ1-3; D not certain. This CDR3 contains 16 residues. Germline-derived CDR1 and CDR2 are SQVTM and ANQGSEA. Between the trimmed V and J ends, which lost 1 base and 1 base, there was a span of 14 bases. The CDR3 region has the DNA TGCAGCGTTGAAGGCGCGCGGGCCGGGTCTGGAAACACCATATATTTT. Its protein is CSVEGARAGSGNTIYF.

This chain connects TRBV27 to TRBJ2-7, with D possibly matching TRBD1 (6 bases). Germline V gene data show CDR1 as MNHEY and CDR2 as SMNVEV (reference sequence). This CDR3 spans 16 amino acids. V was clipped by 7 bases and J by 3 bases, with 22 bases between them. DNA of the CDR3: TGTGCCAGCATAAGGGTAGGACAGTTCCAATACTACGAGCAGTACTTC. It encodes CASIRVGQFQYYEQYF.

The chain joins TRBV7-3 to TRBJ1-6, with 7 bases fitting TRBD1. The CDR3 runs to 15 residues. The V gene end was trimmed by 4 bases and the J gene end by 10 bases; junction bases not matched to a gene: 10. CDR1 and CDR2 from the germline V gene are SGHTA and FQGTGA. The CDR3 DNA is TGTGCCAGCAGCTGGACGACAGGGCGAGGGTCACCCCTCCACTTT. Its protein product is CASSWTTGRGSPLHF.

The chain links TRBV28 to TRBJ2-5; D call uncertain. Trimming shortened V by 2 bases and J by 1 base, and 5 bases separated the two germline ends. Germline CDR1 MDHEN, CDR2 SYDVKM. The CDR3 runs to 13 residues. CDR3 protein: CASSLVAQETQYF. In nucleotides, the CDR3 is TGTGCCAGCAGTTTAGTAGCCCAAGAGACCCAGTACTTC.

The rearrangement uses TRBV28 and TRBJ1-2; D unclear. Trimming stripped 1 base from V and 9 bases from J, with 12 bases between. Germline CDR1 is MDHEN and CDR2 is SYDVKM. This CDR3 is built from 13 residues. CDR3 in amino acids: CASSLSGSPSYTF. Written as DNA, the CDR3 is TGTGCCAGCAGTTTATCAGGCAGCCCTAGCTACACCTTC.

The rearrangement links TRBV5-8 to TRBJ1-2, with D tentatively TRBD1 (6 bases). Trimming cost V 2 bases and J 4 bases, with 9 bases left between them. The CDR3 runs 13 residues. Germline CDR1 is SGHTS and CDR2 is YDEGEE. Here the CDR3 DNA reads TGTGCCAGCAGCTTCGACAGGCCCTATGGCTACACCTTC. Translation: CASSFDRPYGYTF.

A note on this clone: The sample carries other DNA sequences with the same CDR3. CDR3 DNA sequence: TGTGCCAGCAGCTCCCGGACTAGCGGGGGGATAACGGGGGAGCTGTTTTTT. This translates into CASSSRTSGGITGELFF. The chain recombines TRBV9 with TRBJ2-2; TRBD2 matches 14 bases. Looked up from germline, CDR1 is SGDLS and CDR2 is YYNGEE. CDR3 length: 17 amino acids. Losses at the gene ends were 4 bases for V and 8 bases for J; bases not matched to a gene: 10.

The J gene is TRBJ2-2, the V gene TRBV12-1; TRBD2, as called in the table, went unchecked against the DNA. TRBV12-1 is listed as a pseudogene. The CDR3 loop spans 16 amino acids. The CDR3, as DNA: TGTGCCAGCAGCTTTGCACCGACTGAGAACACCGGGGAGCTGTTTTTT. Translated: CASSFAPTENTGELFF.

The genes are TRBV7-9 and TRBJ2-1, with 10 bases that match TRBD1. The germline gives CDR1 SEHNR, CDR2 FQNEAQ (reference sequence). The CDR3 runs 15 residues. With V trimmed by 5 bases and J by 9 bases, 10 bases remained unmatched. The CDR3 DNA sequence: TGTGCCAGCAGCAGAGGGACAGGGGAAACGGTTGAGCAGTTCTTC. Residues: CASSRGTGETVEQFF.

CDR3 region: CASSPTSVTSYEQYF. CDR3 in DNA: TGTGCCAGTAGCCCCACCAGCGTCACCTCCTACGAGCAGTACTTC. This sequence joins TRBV19 and TRBJ2-7; D unclear. Germline CDR1 and CDR2: LNHDA and SQIVND (reference sequence). The CDR3 is 15 residues long. The V end lost 6 bases, the J end lost 0 bases, and 15 bases lay between the germline ends.

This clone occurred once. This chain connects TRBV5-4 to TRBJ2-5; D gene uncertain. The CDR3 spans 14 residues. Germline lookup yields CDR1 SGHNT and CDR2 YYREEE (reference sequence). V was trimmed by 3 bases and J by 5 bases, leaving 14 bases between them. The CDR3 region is CASSSILRIETQYF. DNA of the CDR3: TGTGCCAGCAGCTCTATTCTCAGGATTGAGACCCAGTACTTC.

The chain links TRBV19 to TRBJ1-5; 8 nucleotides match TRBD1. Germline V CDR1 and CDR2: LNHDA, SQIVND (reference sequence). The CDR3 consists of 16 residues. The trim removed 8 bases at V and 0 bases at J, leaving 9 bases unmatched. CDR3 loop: CASSAGGQGSNQPQHF. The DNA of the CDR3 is TGTGCCAGTTCGGCAGGGGGCCAGGGTAGCAATCAGCCCCAGCATTTT.

DNA of the CDR3: TGCGCCAGCAGCTCCACGAGCGCCCCCATCACTGAAGCTTTCTTT. Translation: CASSSTSAPITEAFF. The genes are TRBV5-1 and TRBJ1-1; no firm D call. This CDR3 has 15 amino acids. With 3 bases removed from V and 4 bases from J, the gap between germline ends came to 16 bases. CDR1 and CDR2 (germline): SGHRS, YFSETQ.

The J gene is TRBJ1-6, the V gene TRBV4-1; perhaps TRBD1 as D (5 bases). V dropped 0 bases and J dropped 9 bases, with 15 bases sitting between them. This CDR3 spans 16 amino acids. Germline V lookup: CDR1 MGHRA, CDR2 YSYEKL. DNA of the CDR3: TGCGCCAGCAGCCAAGACTTAGGGGCTAGGACTTCACCCCTCCACTTT. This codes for CASSQDLGARTSPLHF.

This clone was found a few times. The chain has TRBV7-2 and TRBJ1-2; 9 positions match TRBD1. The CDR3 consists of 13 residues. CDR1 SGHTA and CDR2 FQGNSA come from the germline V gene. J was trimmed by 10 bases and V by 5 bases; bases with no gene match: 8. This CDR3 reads CASSRDRGGDYTF. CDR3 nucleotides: TGTGCCAGCAGCCGAGACAGGGGGGGAGACTACACCTTC.

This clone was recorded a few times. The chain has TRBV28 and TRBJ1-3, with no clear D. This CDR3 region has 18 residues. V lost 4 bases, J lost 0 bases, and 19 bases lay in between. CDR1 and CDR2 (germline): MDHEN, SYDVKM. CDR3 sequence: CASSSPGGAGHSGNTIYF. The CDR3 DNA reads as TGTGCCAGCAGTTCCCCCGGAGGAGCAGGCCACTCTGGAAACACCATATATTTT.

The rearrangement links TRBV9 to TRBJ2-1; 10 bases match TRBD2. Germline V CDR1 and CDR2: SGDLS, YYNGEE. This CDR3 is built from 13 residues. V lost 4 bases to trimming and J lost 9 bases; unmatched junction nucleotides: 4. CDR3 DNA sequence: TGTGCCAGCAGCTCAAGACTAGCGGGTGAGCAGTTCTTC. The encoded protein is CASSSRLAGEQFF.

The CDR3 DNA is TGTGCCAGCAGCTTGGACGAGATTAGGGGTCGCTACACCTTC. This encodes CASSLDEIRGRYTF. This chain links TRBV5-4 with TRBJ1-2; D is possibly TRBD1 (5 bases). With 0 bases removed from V and 9 bases from J, the gap between germline ends came to 15 bases. This CDR3 is 14 amino acids long. Looked up from germline, CDR1 is SGHNT and CDR2 is YYREEE (reference sequence).

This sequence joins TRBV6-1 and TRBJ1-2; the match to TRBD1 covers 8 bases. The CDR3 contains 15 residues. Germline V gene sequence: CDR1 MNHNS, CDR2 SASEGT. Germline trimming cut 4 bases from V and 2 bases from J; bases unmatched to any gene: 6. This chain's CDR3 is CASSGSGQGNYGYTF. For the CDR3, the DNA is TGTGCCAGCAGTGGCTCCGGACAGGGCAACTATGGCTACACCTTC.

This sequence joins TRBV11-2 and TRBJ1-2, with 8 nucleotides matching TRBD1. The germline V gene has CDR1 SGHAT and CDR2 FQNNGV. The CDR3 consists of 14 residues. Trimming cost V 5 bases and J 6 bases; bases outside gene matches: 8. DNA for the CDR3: TGTGCCAGCAGCCCAGGACAGGGCTACAATGGCTACACCTTC. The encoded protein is CASSPGQGYNGYTF.

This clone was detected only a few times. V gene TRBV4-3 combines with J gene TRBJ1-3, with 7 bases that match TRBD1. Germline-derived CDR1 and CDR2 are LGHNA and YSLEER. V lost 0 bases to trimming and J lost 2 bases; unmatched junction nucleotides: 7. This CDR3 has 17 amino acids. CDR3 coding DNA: TGCGCCAGCAGCCAAGATCCCCCAGACAGGGCTGGAAACACCATATATTTT. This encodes CASSQDPPDRAGNTIYF.

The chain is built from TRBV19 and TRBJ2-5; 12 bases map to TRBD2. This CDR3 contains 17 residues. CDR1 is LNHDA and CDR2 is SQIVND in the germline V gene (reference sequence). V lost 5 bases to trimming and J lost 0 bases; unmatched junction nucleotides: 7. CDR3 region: CASSLLAGGQYQETQYF. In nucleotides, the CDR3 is TGTGCCAGTAGTTTACTAGCGGGGGGACAGTACCAAGAGACCCAGTACTTC.